A single sample is the source of the 25 T cell receptor beta chains below, sequenced in a study of blood T cells in healthy people across ages. Together with a sample-barcoded 5' primer, a J-beta primer mix was included in a second PCR lasting about 7 to 12 cycles. TCRdb ran MiXCR on the 5' RACE reads and lists one entry per CDR3 protein. The profile shows about 580,000 distinct CDR3 sequences, roughly 48% of them singletons. The sample was blood. The receptor set was obtained from an elderly man in good health.

V is TRBV2 and J is TRBJ1-1, with D unclear. From germline, CDR1 is SNHLY and CDR2 FYNNEI. Deletions cut 6 bases from V and 2 bases from J, with 10 bases between. The CDR3 sequence is 13 residues long. In DNA, the CDR3 is TGTGCCAGCAGCCAGTACCTAAACACTGAAGCTTTCTTT. Protein product: CASSQYLNTEAFF.

The CDR3 region is CASSLLLRGVNTEAFF. CDR3 bases: TGTGCCAGCAGTTTATTATTGAGGGGAGTCAACACTGAAGCTTTCTTT. V is TRBV28 and J is TRBJ1-1; D is perhaps TRBD1 (5 bases). Trimming took 1 base from V and 2 from J, leaving 14 bases between them. The germline V gene encodes CDR1 MDHEN and CDR2 SYDVKM. This CDR3 comprises 16 residues.

This clonotype was counted between two and nine times. V usage is TRBV2 and J usage is TRBJ2-7; the D gene is possibly TRBD2 (6 bases). CDR1 is SNHLY and CDR2 is FYNNEI in the germline V gene. The V end was cut by 3 bases, the J end by 0 bases, with 9 bases between. The CDR3 has 14 amino acids. The chain's CDR3 is CASSEREHSYEQYF. For the CDR3, the DNA is TGTGCCAGCAGTGAGCGGGAACACTCCTACGAGCAGTACTTC.

The genes are TRBV10-3 and TRBJ2-5; 7 bases agree with TRBD1. V lost 5 bases and J lost 4; bases outside the gene matches: 7. This CDR3 is built from 14 residues. CDR1 is ENHRY and CDR2 is SYGVKD in the germline V gene. The CDR3 DNA reads as TGTGCCATCAGTCCCTCCTCAGGGGGAGAGACCCAGTACTTC. Translated: CAISPSSGGETQYF.

This chain joins TRBV7-8 and TRBJ1-2, with a weak D call TRBD1 (6 bases). The V end lost 1 base, the J end lost 3 bases, and 9 bases lay between the germline ends. The CDR3 has 14 amino acids. Germline CDR1 reads SGHVS; CDR2 reads FQNEAQ. In DNA, the CDR3 is TGTGCCAGCAGCTTAGACAGGGTATACTATGGCTACACCTTC. Translated, it gives CASSLDRVYYGYTF.

In its sample, this clonotype was seen a few times. The gene calls are TRBV6-5 and TRBJ2-1, with D perhaps matching TRBD1 (5 bases). In germline, CDR1 is MNHEY, CDR2 SVGAGI. V was clipped by 4 bases and J by 5 bases, with 9 bases between them. This CDR3 spans 13 amino acids. CDR3 protein: CASSFDRDNEQFF. DNA for the CDR3: TGTGCCAGCAGTTTTGACAGAGACAATGAGCAGTTCTTC.

This sequence joins TRBV2 and TRBJ2-1; 13 bases align to TRBD2. This CDR3 spans 13 amino acids. Unmatched junction bases numbered 1, after V lost 4 bases and J lost 10 bases. Germline V CDR1 and CDR2: SNHLY, FYNNEI. CDR3 DNA: TGTGCCAGCAGTGGGACTAGCGGGAGCGAGCAGTTCTTC. This sequence encodes CASSGTSGSEQFF.

Many counts were recorded for this clonotype. The rearrangement joins TRBV11-2 to TRBJ2-5; the D call may be TRBD1 or TRBD2 (5 bases each). Germline V gene sequence: CDR1 SGHAT, CDR2 FQNNGV. The CDR3 spans 13 residues. V was shortened by 3 bases and J by 0 bases, with 5 bases between the two germline ends. The CDR3 region has the DNA TGTGCCAGCAGCTTGGGACACCAAGAGACCCAGTACTTC. Translation gives CASSLGHQETQYF.

Comments on this clonotype: A much larger clone lies one base from this, so it may be a read error. V gene TRBV6-6 combines with J gene TRBJ1-1; tentative D call: TRBD1 (5 bases). Germline V lookup: CDR1 MNHNY, CDR2 SVGAGI (reference sequence). This CDR3 contains 12 residues. Here the CDR3 reads CARSYSDSEAFF. The DNA of the CDR3 is TGTGCCCGCAGTTACTCTGACAGTGAAGCTTTCTTT.

The chain recombines TRBV7-2 with TRBJ2-4; TRBD2 aligns across 10 bases. The end of the DNA is better explained by TRBJ2-7, so the J call may be wrong. Germline values: CDR1 SGHTA, CDR2 FQGNSA. CDR3 length: 15 residues. The CDR3 region is CASSYGASSGSEQYF. In DNA, the CDR3 is TGTGCCAGCAGCTACGGGGCTTCTAGCGGGAGCGAGCAGTACTTC.

The V call is TRBV28, the J call TRBJ2-2; 11 bases match TRBD1. Germline CDR1 reads MDHEN; CDR2 reads SYDVKM. The CDR3 extends over 16 amino acids. The V and J ends lost 6 bases and 5 bases, in that order; junction bases with no gene match: 8. The CDR3 region is CASRPYGTGGTGELFF. CDR3 bases: TGTGCCAGCAGGCCATACGGGACAGGGGGTACCGGGGAGCTGTTTTTT.

In its sample, this clonotype was seen a few times. The chain is built from TRBV28 and TRBJ1-2; D unresolved. CDR3 size: 14 residues. V was cut by 3 bases and J by 2 bases, with 10 bases left in between. Germline loops: CDR1 MDHEN, CDR2 SYDVKM. The CDR3 DNA follows: TGTGCCAGCAGTTTCTCTACTCCGAACTATGGCTACACCTTC. Translated: CASSFSTPNYGYTF.

This chain connects TRBV7-9 to TRBJ2-1, with D possibly TRBD2 on 5 matching bases. The V end was cut by 3 bases, the J end by 8 bases, with 14 bases between. CDR1 is SEHNR and CDR2 is FQNEAQ in the germline V gene (reference sequence). The CDR3 has 14 amino acids. CDR3 sequence reads: CASSLDGNLDEQFF. CDR3 coding DNA: TGTGCCAGCAGCTTGGACGGGAATCTGGATGAGCAGTTCTTC.

This clonotype was observed a single time. The chain couples TRBV11-2 to TRBJ2-4; a weak D match, TRBD2 (5 bases). The J call may be in error: the DNA end matches TRBJ2-7 better. The CDR3 sequence is 15 residues long. CDR1 and CDR2 (germline): SGHAT, FQNNGV. DNA for the CDR3: TGTGCCAGCAGCTTAGGGGCAGTAGCGTCATACGAGCAGTACTTC. Its protein is CASSLGAVASYEQYF.

This clonotype came up many times. The J gene is TRBJ2-5, the V gene TRBV6-6, with D possibly called TRBD1 or TRBD2 (5 bases each). This CDR3 spans 14 amino acids. The germline V and J ends were trimmed by 6 bases and 5 bases, with 16 bases remaining between them. Germline CDR1 reads MNHNY; CDR2 reads SVGAGI (reference sequence). CDR3 nucleotide sequence: TGTGCCAGCAGCGAGGGGTCGGGGCGGGAGACCCAGTACTTC. Its protein is CASSEGSGRETQYF.

This chain connects TRBV6-2 or TRBV6-3 to TRBJ2-5; D not resolved. Germline V gene lookup returns CDR1 MNHEY and CDR2 SVGEGT. CDR3 size: 11 residues. The ends were cut back, 8 bases at V and 2 bases at J, with 6 bases in the middle. The CDR3 DNA is TGTGCCAGCGCTTCTCAAGAGACCCAGTACTTC. Its protein is CASASQETQYF.

This CDR3 reads CAAISETQYF. Written as DNA, the CDR3 is TGTGCCGCTATCTCGGAGACCCAGTACTTC. The J gene is TRBJ2-7, the V gene TRBV7-2, with D uncertain. The end of the DNA is better explained by TRBJ2-5, so the J call may be wrong. CDR3 size: 10 residues. Germline loops: CDR1 SGHTA, CDR2 FQGNSA.

The genes are TRBV27 and TRBJ2-5; 7 bases are shared with TRBD1. CDR3 length: 15 residues. Per the germline V gene, CDR1 is MNHEY and CDR2 is SMNVEV (reference sequence). V shed 4 bases and J 5 bases; nucleotides not matched to a gene: 10. CDR3 in amino acids: CASSSTLTGVETQYF. The DNA for the CDR3 is TGTGCCAGCAGTTCGACTCTCACAGGGGTGGAGACCCAGTACTTC.

V and J are TRBV5-5 and TRBJ2-3; 9 bases are a match to TRBD2. The germline V gene encodes CDR1 SGHKS and CDR2 YYEKEE (reference sequence). This CDR3 has 17 amino acids. V lost 4 bases and J lost 6; bases outside the gene matches: 15. The CDR3 reads CASSRQALSGRGDTQYF. CDR3 coding DNA: TGTGCCAGCAGCCGACAAGCGCTTAGCGGGAGAGGGGATACGCAGTATTTT.

This chain joins TRBV12-3 or TRBV12-4 and TRBJ2-5; the match to TRBD1 covers 9 bases. The CDR3 is made up of 15 amino acids. V shed 6 bases and J 1 base; nucleotides not matched to a gene: 6. The CDR3 bases are TGTGCCAGCAGCGGTCGACAGGGGGTCCAAGAGACCCAGTACTTC. Translated: CASSGRQGVQETQYF.

In its sample, this clonotype was seen a few times. The germline gene is not matched at one end of the junction; a read error may be the cause. The chain uses TRBV5-1 and TRBJ2-3; maybe TRBD2 (6 bases). Germline V gene sequence: CDR1 SGHRS, CDR2 YFSETQ. The CDR3 loop spans 14 amino acids. The CDR3, as DNA: TGCGCCACCGCGGCGGGAACTAGCACGGATACGCAGTATTTT. Translating it yields CATAAGTSTDTQYF.

The V gene is TRBV28, the J gene TRBJ2-6; D not resolved. CDR3 length equals 15 residues. Germline values: CDR1 MDHEN, CDR2 SYDVKM. The ends were cut back, 7 bases at V and 7 bases at J, with 17 bases in the middle. The CDR3 nucleotides are TGTGCCAGCAAATCTTACCCCGACGAAGCCAACGTCCTGACTTTC. Translating it yields CASKSYPDEANVLTF.

This chain connects TRBV7-9 to TRBJ1-4; maybe TRBD1 (5 bases). Germline CDR1 SEHNR, CDR2 FQNEAQ (reference sequence). V was shortened by 11 bases and J by 5 bases, with 18 bases between the two germline ends. CDR3 length: 14 residues. DNA for the CDR3: TGTGCCTCCACCCAGGGAATTGGAAATGAAAAACTGTTTTTT. Translated, it gives CASTQGIGNEKLFF.

This chain joins TRBV5-1 and TRBJ2-1; D is ambiguous. Trimming cost V 6 bases and J 7 bases, with 20 bases left between them. This CDR3 is built from 15 residues. Per the germline V gene, CDR1 is SGHRS and CDR2 is YFSETQ. The CDR3 coding sequence is TGCGCCAGCACCTCCGGAGTGTGGCCAAAGAATGAGCAGTTCTTC. Its protein is CASTSGVWPKNEQFF.

The chain carries TRBV13 and TRBJ2-7, with D possibly TRBD1 on 6 matching bases. Germline V gene sequence: CDR1 PRHDT, CDR2 FYEKMQ (reference sequence). The germline V and J ends were trimmed by 6 bases and 3 bases, with 15 bases remaining between them. The CDR3 is 14 amino acids. The CDR3 sequence: CASRSTGDFYEQYF. The CDR3, as DNA: TGTGCCAGCAGATCGACAGGAGACTTCTACGAGCAGTACTTC.